These 16 T cell receptor beta chains share one sample of origin, sequenced in a study of blood T cell repertoires in COVID-19. Profiling relied on immunoSEQ multiplex PCR, and the TCRdb table lists in-frame clones only, not all of them. The data hold under 250,000 clones, with 88% observed a single time. Sequenced sample: peripheral blood. The source is a man of 80 years or more with acute or convalescent COVID-19.

The chain uses TRBV28 and TRBJ1-2; D is perhaps TRBD1 (5 bases). This CDR3 has 12 residues. V was pared by 6 bases and J by 7 bases, with 12 bases between. Germline V gene sequence: CDR1 MDHEN, CDR2 SYDVKM. DNA of the CDR3: TGTGCCAGCAGCCAGGGTCTTGGTGGCTACACCTTC. As protein: CASSQGLGGYTF.

This clone was seen a few times. J is TRBJ2-7 and V is TRBV24-1; 8 bases are a match to TRBD2. The CDR3 has 14 amino acids. The V gene end was trimmed by 4 bases and the J gene end by 6 bases; junction bases not matched to a gene: 7. Germline V gene sequence: CDR1 KGHDR, CDR2 SFDVKD. DNA of the CDR3: TGTGCCACCAGTGAGGGGACTAGTGGGCGCGAGCAGTACTTC. Translation: CATSEGTSGREQYF.

This rearrangement joins TRBV19 to TRBJ1-6, with 9 bases identical to TRBD1. J lost 0 bases, V lost 5 bases, and 2 bases had no gene match. The length of the CDR3 is 16 residues. Germline V gene data show CDR1 as LNHDA and CDR2 as SQIVND (reference sequence). CDR3 loop: CASSLQGASYNSPLHF. CDR3 nucleotide sequence: TGTGCCAGTAGTCTACAGGGGGCCTCCTATAATTCACCCCTCCACTTT. Full variable domain (missing parts from reference TRBV19 and TRBJ1-6): DGGITQSPKYLFRKEGQNVTLSCEQNLNHDAMYWYRQDPGQGLRLIYYSQIVNDFQKGDIAEGYSVSREKKESFPLTVTSAQKNPTAFYLCASSLQGASYNSPLHFGNGTRLTVT.

The chain carries TRBV21-1 and TRBJ2-6; the table's D call, TRBD2, has no DNA check behind it. TRBV21-1 is noted as a pseudogene. This CDR3 has 16 residues. The CDR3 region has the DNA TGTGCCAGCAGCCCTAGGGGGGGGCGGTGGGCCAACGTCCTGACTTTC. As protein: CASSPRGGRWANVLTF.

This clone was counted between two and nine times. The CDR3 here is CASSLPQTGGKTQYF. DNA of the CDR3: TGTGCCAGCAGTCTCCCGCAGACAGGGGGAAAGACCCAGTACTTC. The genes are TRBV28 and TRBJ2-5, with TRBD1 identical over 9 bases. V shed 5 bases and J 6 bases; nucleotides not matched to a gene: 10. Germline V gives CDR1 MDHEN, CDR2 SYDVKM. This CDR3 is 15 amino acids long.

The count of this clone is one. The chain is built from TRBV5-4 and TRBJ1-1; D perhaps matches TRBD1 (6 bases). In germline, CDR1 is SGHNT, CDR2 YYREEE (reference sequence). V lost 4 bases, J lost 0 bases, and 10 bases lay in between. This CDR3 has 14 amino acids. This CDR3 reads CASSRTVLNTEAFF. The DNA for the CDR3 is TGTGCCAGCAGCCGGACAGTCTTGAACACTGAAGCTTTCTTT.

The chain links TRBV7-9 to TRBJ2-7; TRBD1 is a possible D gene (6 bases). V lost 6 bases, J lost 0 bases, and 27 bases lay in between. This CDR3 has 19 amino acids. From germline, CDR1 is SEHNR and CDR2 FQNEAQ (reference sequence). The CDR3 reads CASSTSIPRLDRSSYEQYF. As DNA, the CDR3 is TGTGCCAGCAGTACCTCTATACCCAGGTTAGACAGGAGCTCCTACGAGCAGTACTTC.

The rearrangement uses TRBV2 and TRBJ2-3; 12 bases match TRBD2. Germline V gene lookup returns CDR1 SNHLY and CDR2 FYNNEI. CDR3 length: 14 residues. V dropped 6 bases and J dropped 6; count of bases not matched to a gene: 4. CDR3 coding DNA: TGTGCCAGCAGAAGACTAGCGGGAGCGGATACGCAGTATTTT. This translates into CASRRLAGADTQYF.

The chain employs TRBV2 and TRBJ2-1; 9 bases map to TRBD2. Looked up from germline, CDR1 is SNHLY and CDR2 is FYNNEI. The junction had 6 bases not matched to a gene; V was cut back by 10 bases and J by 2 bases. The CDR3 runs to 14 residues. The CDR3: CAICSGSTYNEQFF. Written as DNA, the CDR3 is TGTGCCATCTGTAGCGGGAGTACCTACAATGAGCAGTTCTTC.

The rearrangement joins TRBV5-1 to TRBJ2-1; no firm D call. Deletions cut 4 bases from V and 5 bases from J, with 16 bases between. Germline V CDR1 and CDR2: SGHRS, YFSETQ. The CDR3 is 15 residues long. The CDR3 region has the DNA TGCGCCAGCAGCCGGAGCTTGAGAAGGAACAATGAGCAGTTCTTC. This translates into CASSRSLRRNNEQFF.

This sequence joins TRBV13 and TRBJ1-5; D ambiguous. V was cut by 0 bases and J by 4 bases, with 4 bases left in between. CDR3 length: 13 residues. From germline, CDR1 is PRHDT and CDR2 FYEKMQ (reference sequence). The CDR3 region has the DNA TGTGCCAGCAGCTTAGGGCTAAATCAGCCCCAGCATTTT. This translates into CASSLGLNQPQHF.

This clone was detected only once. This chain links TRBV27 with TRBJ2-1, with D possibly being TRBD2 (5 bases). The V end was cut by 7 bases, the J end by 8 bases, with 18 bases between. The CDR3 is 14 amino acids. CDR1 is MNHEY and CDR2 is SMNVEV in the germline V gene (reference sequence). For the CDR3, the DNA is TGTGCCAGCAAGCGGTTGGAGGATTCGGATGAGCAGTTCTTC. This gives the protein CASKRLEDSDEQFF.

This chain uses TRBV25-1 with TRBJ1-2, with D unresolved. Germline lookup yields CDR1 MGHDK and CDR2 SYGVNS. The CDR3 is 15 residues long. V was clipped by 1 base and J by 7 bases, with 16 bases between them. The CDR3 loop reads CASSELPGRESGYTF. For the CDR3, the DNA is TGTGCCAGCAGTGAATTACCGGGGAGGGAATCTGGCTACACCTTC.

V gene TRBV6-5 combines with J gene TRBJ1-2; no firm D call. The V gene lost 0 bases and the J gene lost 0 bases, with 5 bases spanning the gap. Germline V gene sequence: CDR1 MNHEY, CDR2 SVGAGI. This CDR3 comprises 14 residues. CDR3 sequence (DNA): TGTGCCAGCAGTTACTCGGCACCTAACTATGGCTACACCTTC. Translating gives CASSYSAPNYGYTF.

V usage is TRBV12-5 and J usage is TRBJ1-1; 9 nucleotides align to TRBD1. There are 15 residues in the CDR3. CDR1 LGHNT and CDR2 FRNRAP come from the germline V gene. The J segment lost 0 bases and the V segment lost 4 bases, leaving 3 bases of the junction unmatched. The CDR3 loop is CASGSRQGVNTEAFF. In DNA, the CDR3 is TGTGCTAGTGGTTCCAGACAGGGGGTGAACACTGAAGCTTTCTTT.

V gene TRBV7-2 combines with J gene TRBJ1-6, with 8 bases fitting TRBD1. The CDR3 is 15 amino acids. V dropped 3 bases and J dropped 5; count of bases not matched to a gene: 3. Germline CDR1 is SGHTA and CDR2 is FQGNSA. CDR3 residues: CASSFRTGNNSPLHF. CDR3 DNA sequence: TGTGCCAGCAGCTTTCGGACAGGGAATAATTCACCCCTCCACTTT.